The 32 T cell receptor beta chains presented below share a single source sample, sequenced in a study of identical twins. TCRdb ran MiXCR on the 5' RACE reads and lists one entry per CDR3 protein. Of hundreds of thousands of distinct CDR3 sequences listed, 18% are singletons. The data also belong to a second study, concerning T cells expressing NK-cell markers.

Source material: PBMCs. These receptor sequences come from a woman under 30 in good health.

The CDR3 coding sequence is TGTGCCAGCAGCACCACCCAGGGGATGTCAGATACGCAGTATTTT. Translation: CASSTTQGMSDTQYF. The chain employs TRBV9 and TRBJ2-3; D possibly corresponds to TRBD1 (6 bases). V was cut by 4 bases and J by 4 bases, with 16 bases left in between. Germline V gene sequence: CDR1 SGDLS, CDR2 YYNGEE. This CDR3 comprises 15 residues.

The J gene is TRBJ2-1, the V gene TRBV6-1, with D maybe TRBD2 (7 bases). Germline V lookup: CDR1 MNHNS, CDR2 SASEGT. Trimming removed 7 bases at V and 5 bases at J, with 18 bases between. CDR3 size: 15 residues. The CDR3 region is CASNRWGEGDNEQFF. For the CDR3, the DNA is TGTGCCAGCAACAGGTGGGGGGAGGGGGACAATGAGCAGTTCTTC.

This clonotype has a handful of counts. V is TRBV20-1 and J is TRBJ2-1; no clear D. Germline CDR1 reads DFQATT; CDR2 reads SNEGSKA (reference sequence). V was cut by 2 bases and J by 5 bases, with 7 bases left in between. This CDR3 is built from 12 residues. CDR3 residues: CSARLSHNEQFF. CDR3 nucleotides: TGCAGTGCTAGACTTTCCCACAATGAGCAGTTCTTC.

The chain employs TRBV5-4 and TRBJ2-1; D gene ambiguous. This CDR3 is built from 15 residues. Germline V lookup: CDR1 SGHNT, CDR2 YYREEE (reference sequence). Trimming pared 4 bases from V and 0 bases from J, leaving 11 bases between. The CDR3 region has the DNA TGTGCCAGCAGCCCACACACGAGCTCCTACAATGAGCAGTTCTTC. It is translated as CASSPHTSSYNEQFF.

The rearrangement uses TRBV13 and TRBJ2-1, with 8 bases that match TRBD1. With V trimmed by 5 bases and J by 4 bases, 4 bases remained unmatched. Germline V gene lookup returns CDR1 PRHDT and CDR2 FYEKMQ (reference sequence). There are 14 residues in the CDR3. The CDR3 region is CASSLDREYNEQFF. The DNA for the CDR3 is TGTGCCAGCAGCCTGGACAGGGAATACAATGAGCAGTTCTTC.

This clonotype has only a few counts. This chain connects TRBV4-2 to TRBJ2-1; D could derive from TRBD1 or TRBD2 (5 bases each). CDR1 is LGHNA and CDR2 is YNFKEQ in the germline V gene. V shed 0 bases and J shed 2 bases, with 11 bases lying between them. The CDR3 contains 16 residues. CDR3 bases: TGTGCCAGCAGCCAAGAGGGGACGGAAGCCTACAATGAGCAGTTCTTC. It is translated as CASSQEGTEAYNEQFF.

This rearrangement joins TRBV27 to TRBJ1-2, with D unclear. Trimming pared 3 bases from V and 4 bases from J, leaving 9 bases between. Germline V lookup: CDR1 MNHEY, CDR2 SMNVEV (reference sequence). The CDR3 runs 13 residues. CDR3 amino acids: CASSFREGYGYTF. The CDR3 DNA reads TGTGCCAGCAGTTTCCGGGAGGGCTATGGCTACACCTTC.

In this sample, this clonotype turned up a few times. In DNA, the CDR3 is TGTGCCAGCAGCCAAGATGTGGGACAGGGGGCATCTGGGGCCAACGTCCTGACTTTC. This codes for CASSQDVGQGASGANVLTF. This chain links TRBV4-2 with TRBJ2-6; 12 positions match TRBD1. Germline lookup yields CDR1 LGHNA and CDR2 YNFKEQ. The CDR3 runs to 19 residues. With V trimmed by 0 bases and J by 1 base, 4 bases remained unmatched.

This clonotype appeared a few times. The rearrangement links TRBV12-3 or TRBV12-4 to TRBJ2-7, with D possibly TRBD1 on 5 matching bases. V was clipped by 4 bases and J by 0 bases, with 10 bases between them. CDR3 length: 14 residues. The CDR3 spells CASSSQGRSYEQYF. CDR3 nucleotides: TGTGCCAGCAGTTCCCAGGGCCGCTCCTACGAGCAGTACTTC.

This clonotype was seen more than once but under ten times. The chain employs TRBV20-1 and TRBJ2-2; TRBD1 matches 9 bases. Trimming removed 6 bases from V and 5 bases from J; junction bases left unmatched: 4. CDR1 is DFQATT, CDR2 SNEGSKA, per germline (reference sequence). This CDR3 region has 13 residues. The CDR3 protein is CSARTGVTGELFF. For the CDR3, the DNA is TGCAGTGCGAGGACAGGGGTAACCGGGGAGCTGTTTTTT.

The sample holds one count of this clonotype. This chain uses TRBV12-3 or TRBV12-4 with TRBJ2-5; 15 positions agree with TRBD2. The CDR3 spans 17 residues. The V gene end was trimmed by 8 bases and the J gene end by 5 bases; junction bases not matched to a gene: 12. The CDR3 loop is CASARTSGRARRETQYF. In nucleotides, the CDR3 is TGTGCCAGCGCCCGGACTAGCGGGAGGGCCAGGCGGGAGACCCAGTACTTC.

Ten or more counts support this clonotype. The CDR3 spells CASSLAVLPVDTIYF. DNA for the CDR3: TGTGCCAGCAGCTTAGCGGTCCTTCCCGTAGACACCATATATTTT. This chain connects TRBV7-9 to TRBJ1-3; D gene ambiguous. V lost 0 bases and J lost 8, with 14 bases in between. Germline values: CDR1 SEHNR, CDR2 FQNEAQ (reference sequence). This CDR3 is built from 15 residues. Complete variable domain (other parts from reference TRBV7-9 and TRBJ1-3): DTGVSQNPRHKITKRGQNVTFRCDPISEHNRLYWYRQTLGQGPEFLTYFQNEAQLEKSRLLSDRFSAERPKGSFSTLEIQRTEQGDSAMYLCASSLAVLPVDTIYFGEGSWLTVV.

This chain uses TRBV20-1 with TRBJ2-5; D call uncertain. The V end lost 6 bases, the J end lost 0 bases, and 8 bases lay between the germline ends. Germline CDR1 reads DFQATT; CDR2 reads SNEGSKA (reference sequence). The CDR3 totals 12 residues. The CDR3 sequence is CSAMGNQETQYF. CDR3 in DNA: TGCAGTGCAATGGGTAACCAAGAGACCCAGTACTTC.

This chain links TRBV12-3 or TRBV12-4 with TRBJ2-5; a weak D match, TRBD1 (5 bases). The germline V and J ends were trimmed by 4 bases and 7 bases, with 19 bases remaining between them. The CDR3 has 15 residues. CDR3 sequence: CASSSPRTGVGTQYF. DNA for the CDR3: TGTGCCAGCAGTTCACCCCGAACAGGCGTGGGGACCCAGTACTTC.

The gene calls are TRBV7-9 and TRBJ2-7, with D possibly matching TRBD2 (6 bases). Germline loops: CDR1 SEHNR, CDR2 FQNEAQ (reference sequence). This CDR3 spans 15 amino acids. V dropped 1 base and J dropped 2 bases, with 12 bases sitting between them. The CDR3 region has the DNA TGTGCCAGCAGCTTAGTGGGCGGGGCCGCCTACGAGCAGTACTTC. This gives the protein CASSLVGGAAYEQYF.

The V and J genes are TRBV20-1 and TRBJ2-7; 7 bases agree with TRBD2. Germline values: CDR1 DFQATT, CDR2 SNEGSKA (reference sequence). V lost 3 bases to trimming and J lost 2 bases; unmatched junction nucleotides: 10. The CDR3 loop spans 15 amino acids. The CDR3: CSASDPSGPAYEQYF. For the CDR3, the DNA is TGCAGTGCTAGCGACCCTAGCGGACCAGCCTACGAGCAGTACTTC.

In regard to this clonotype: The junction and the germline gene differ at one end; a read error may be behind it. The rearrangement links TRBV10-2 to TRBJ2-7; no firm D call. CDR3 size: 12 residues. Germline V CDR1 and CDR2: WSHSY, SAAADI. CDR3 loop: CANSESSVEQYF. CDR3 sequence (DNA): TGCGCCAACAGTGAGTCAAGTGTCGAGCAGTACTTC.

The chain combines TRBV5-6 with TRBJ1-4; D ambiguous. This CDR3 spans 14 amino acids. The ends were cut back, 3 bases at V and 4 bases at J, with 10 bases in the middle. Germline CDR1 is SGHDT and CDR2 is YYEEEE. The DNA for the CDR3 is TGTGCCAGCAGCTCCGGACTTGATAATGAAAAACTGTTTTTT. As protein: CASSSGLDNEKLFF.

The V gene is TRBV12-3 or TRBV12-4, the J gene TRBJ2-2, with 9 bases lining up with TRBD2. With 3 bases clipped from V and 5 bases from J, the junction kept 4 bases outside the gene matches. CDR3 length equals 15 residues. As DNA, the CDR3 is TGTGCCAGCAGTTTCATAGCGGGAGTTACCGGGGAGCTGTTTTTT. It yields the protein CASSFIAGVTGELFF.

A few counts support this clonotype. The V gene is TRBV12-3 or TRBV12-4, the J gene TRBJ2-7; D ambiguous. V lost 0 bases, J lost 7 bases, and 7 bases lay in between. CDR3 length equals 12 residues. CDR3 amino acids: CASSLAMWEQYF. CDR3 DNA sequence: TGTGCCAGCAGTTTAGCAATGTGGGAGCAGTACTTC.

The table lists this clonotype with a few counts. The V gene is TRBV6-1, the J gene TRBJ1-2; no definite D call. Deletions cut 7 bases from V and 2 bases from J, with 11 bases between. This CDR3 is 13 amino acids long. Germline V gene lookup returns CDR1 MNHNS and CDR2 SASEGT. The CDR3 DNA reads TGTGCCAGCACTCCAAGAATCAACTATGGCTACACCTTC. This encodes CASTPRINYGYTF.

V is TRBV7-2 and J is TRBJ2-7; no clear D. Per the germline V gene, CDR1 is SGHTA and CDR2 is FQGNSA. Trimming left V 7 bases short and J 1 base short, with 14 bases between. The CDR3 sequence is 14 residues long. CDR3 DNA: TGTGCCAGCACCCTTACTGCGTCTTCCTACGAGCAGTACTTC. This gives the protein CASTLTASSYEQYF.

The chain uses TRBV11-2 and TRBJ2-7; D is possibly TRBD2 (6 bases). V lost 4 bases and J 4 bases, leaving 20 bases between the germline ends. The length of the CDR3 is 16 residues. Germline V gene lookup returns CDR1 SGHAT and CDR2 FQNNGV. The CDR3 region is CASSSNAGTPQYEQYF. The CDR3 region has the DNA TGTGCCAGCAGCTCGAACGCGGGAACCCCTCAGTACGAGCAGTACTTC.

The chain is built from TRBV11-2 and TRBJ2-1; 9 positions agree with TRBD1. The CDR3 is made up of 11 amino acids. Germline values: CDR1 SGHAT, CDR2 FQNNGV. Trimming cost V 3 bases and J 14 bases; bases outside gene matches: 2. The CDR3 DNA is TGTGCCAGCAGCTTCCGGGACAGGGAGTTCTTC. It specifies CASSFRDREFF.

This chain links TRBV20-1 with TRBJ1-1; unclear D gene. Germline lookup yields CDR1 DFQATT and CDR2 SNEGSKA (reference sequence). V lost 5 bases and J 4 bases, leaving 14 bases between the germline ends. This CDR3 has 13 amino acids. The CDR3 loop reads CSARRSLGTEAFF. The CDR3 DNA reads as TGCAGTGCTCGGAGAAGTTTAGGCACTGAAGCTTTCTTT.

The chain joins TRBV4-3 to TRBJ1-2, with 7 bases lining up with TRBD1. Losses at the gene ends were 0 bases for V and 5 bases for J; bases not matched to a gene: 15. Germline V CDR1 and CDR2: LGHNA, YSLEER. The length of the CDR3 is 18 residues. The CDR3 sequence: CASSQDRGQARYKYGYTF. The CDR3 DNA is TGCGCCAGCAGCCAAGATCGTGGACAGGCAAGATATAAGTATGGCTACACCTTC.

This clonotype was seen repeatedly, ten times or more. The chain carries TRBV20-1 and TRBJ2-1; 8 nucleotides align to TRBD2. The CDR3 extends over 14 amino acids. V trimming: 4 bases; J trimming: 7 bases; junction bases outside the gene matches: 9. Per the germline V gene, CDR1 is DFQATT and CDR2 is SNEGSKA (reference sequence). Here the CDR3 DNA reads TGCAGTGCTACCGGGACTAGTTTTAGGAATGAGCAGTTCTTC. Residues: CSATGTSFRNEQFF.

The genes are TRBV6-5 and TRBJ2-7; D not certain. V was cut by 0 bases and J by 3 bases, with 9 bases left in between. This CDR3 has 14 residues. Per the germline V gene, CDR1 is MNHEY and CDR2 is SVGAGI. This CDR3 reads CASSYSLGDYEQYF. CDR3 DNA: TGTGCCAGCAGTTACTCGCTCGGAGACTACGAGCAGTACTTC.

The chain uses TRBV3-1 and TRBJ1-1, with D perhaps TRBD1 (6 bases). V was cut by 7 bases and J by 5 bases, with 23 bases left in between. This CDR3 has 16 residues. Per germline, CDR1 LGHDT and CDR2 YNNKEL (reference sequence). The chain's CDR3 is CASTPQVWGAETEAFF. The CDR3 region has the DNA TGTGCCAGCACCCCGCAGGTGTGGGGGGCCGAGACTGAAGCTTTCTTT.

This clonotype came up many times. The V gene is TRBV7-8, the J gene TRBJ2-7; 7 bases line up with TRBD1. Germline V gene lookup returns CDR1 SGHVS and CDR2 FQNEAQ. With 3 bases clipped from V and 2 bases from J, the junction kept 4 bases outside the gene matches. CDR3 length equals 14 residues. CDR3 amino acids: CASSFDRAAYEQYF. The CDR3 DNA follows: TGTGCCAGCAGCTTCGACAGGGCCGCCTACGAGCAGTACTTC.

The sample holds many counts of this clonotype. This sequence joins TRBV15 and TRBJ2-7; no firm D call. Per germline, CDR1 LNHNV and CDR2 YYDKDF (reference sequence). CDR3 length: 13 residues. Deletions cut 5 bases from V and 2 bases from J, with 10 bases between. CDR3 in DNA: TGTGCCACCAGCTTAAAAGGAGCCTACGAGCAGTACTTC. This gives the protein CATSLKGAYEQYF.

This clonotype was observed at least ten times. This chain uses TRBV12-3 or TRBV12-4 with TRBJ1-2; 11 positions agree with TRBD1. V gave up 5 bases and J gave up 1 base; unmatched junction bases: 0. This CDR3 has 14 amino acids. In DNA, the CDR3 is TGTGCCAGCAGTGGGACAGGGGGTAACTATGGCTACACCTTC. Encoded protein: CASSGTGGNYGYTF.